The sequence of this TCR beta chain was determined in a study of prognosis after radiotherapy for stage I lung cancer. About the research overall: It was considered that all non-small cell lung cancer patients were medically inoperable. None of the patients had concurrent treatment alongside stereotactic body radiotherapy.

The CDR3 totals 14 residues. Between the trimmed V and J ends, which lost 0 bases and 5 bases, there was a span of 7 bases. Germline-derived CDR1 and CDR2 are SNHLY and FYNNEI. Each of the patients had no lymph node involvement on CT and PET/CT and no prior chemotherapy, radiotherapy or other malignancies. With two time points in the design, approximately 6.3 milliliters of peripheral blood were drawn at each one. Genomic DNA yielded TCR beta CDR3, amplified by two-round multiplex PCR. During first-round PCR, primers specific to each TRBV and TRBJ gene were used. One entry per CDR3 protein results from TCRdb running MiXCR on the multiplex PCR reads. The sample includes 30,000 to 40,000 distinct CDR3 sequences, under 40% of them seen just once.

The sequence was collected from a donor aged 50 or older with non-small cell lung cancer. The sequencing used PBMCs, collected before or after stereotactic body radiation therapy (not recorded which). The V call is TRBV2, the J call TRBJ2-2; D is unclear. This CDR3 is CASSEARQTGELFF. CDR3 coding DNA: TGTGCCAGCAGTGAAGCGCGTCAAACCGGGGAGCTGTTTTTT.